This T cell receptor beta chain is drawn from a study of blood T cell repertoires in COVID-19. Across the study: Samples representing acute and convalescent COVID-19 were sourced from the United States, Italy and Spain. The analysed material was cDNA or gDNA that came from T cells, B-cell-depleted T cells, or PBMCs.

In the study's own analysis: Estimation of nucleated cell counts was performed using reference gene primer amplification. Some clones are missing from TCRdb's copy, which holds only in-frame ones; the method was immunoSEQ multiplex PCR. Clone size and V and J calls were adopted from that table, with D and trimming inferred from the DNA. The table lists approximately 260,000 clones, 80% to 90% of them singletons. The CDR3 runs to 13 residues. V lost 4 bases to trimming and J lost 6 bases, with 12 bases between them. Germline V lookup: CDR1 LNHDA, CDR2 SQIVND (reference sequence). In its sample, this clone was seen once.

The chain carries TRBV19 and TRBJ1-1, with D perhaps TRBD1 (5 bases). Sequencing was carried out using peripheral blood. The receptor was derived from a woman in her 70s with acute or convalescent COVID-19. CDR3 sequence (DNA): TGTGCCAGTAGTACCGCGCGGGGCGCTGAAGCTTTCTTT. Amino acid sequence: CASSTARGAEAFF.